Following are 5 T cell receptor beta chains from one sample sequenced in a study of response to subunit inactivated influenza vaccine. Each CDR3 protein gets one entry after TCRdb re-called the RT-PCR reads with MiXCR. The repertoire holds just under 550,000 distinct CDR3 sequences, with around a quarter as singletons. These data are also associated with another study on T cells expressing NK-cell markers. That study reports: 5'RACE template switching with UMIs produced the TCR beta cDNA.

The sequenced sample was CD4+ T cells sorted from PBMCs, obtained 11 to 12 days after vaccination. The origin of the receptors is a middle-aged man who received an inactivated influenza vaccine.

The chain uses TRBV12-3 or TRBV12-4 and TRBJ2-2, with a weak D call TRBD2 (6 bases). The CDR3 is 15 residues long. Trimming left V 5 bases short and J 3 bases short, with 13 bases between. CDR3 coding DNA: TGTGCCAGCAGTCGCCAGGCGGGATACACCGGGGAGCTGTTTTTT. Protein sequence: CASSRQAGYTGELFF.

This clonotype was detected only a few times. This chain uses TRBV12-3 or TRBV12-4 with TRBJ2-3; 9 bases agree with TRBD1. This CDR3 comprises 15 residues. Trimming at V came to 5 bases and at J to 3 bases, leaving 6 bases not matched to a gene. This CDR3 reads CASSKQGAATDTQYF. Here the CDR3 DNA reads TGTGCCAGCAGTAAACAGGGGGCAGCGACAGATACGCAGTATTTT.

CDR3 loop: CSATRLAGSSYNEQFF. In DNA form, the CDR3 reads TGCAGTGCCACAAGGCTAGCGGGAAGCTCCTACAATGAGCAGTTCTTC. The chain has TRBV20-1 and TRBJ2-1; 9 bases align to TRBD2. The V gene end was trimmed by 6 bases and the J gene end by 0 bases; junction bases not matched to a gene: 9. The germline V gene has CDR1 DFQATT and CDR2 SNEGSKA (reference sequence). This CDR3 comprises 16 residues.

The rearrangement uses TRBV29-1 and TRBJ1-2; no clear D. Trimming removed 0 bases from V and 4 bases from J, with 12 bases in between. Looked up from germline, CDR1 is SQVTM and CDR2 is ANQGSEA. There are 14 residues in the CDR3. DNA for the CDR3: TGCAGCGTTGAAGAAGTGGGGAGAAGCTATGGCTACACCTTC. It is translated as CSVEEVGRSYGYTF.

This clonotype was detected a few times. The chain has TRBV7-3 and TRBJ2-4, with D unclear. Germline V gives CDR1 SGHTA, CDR2 FQGTGA. Trimming left V 1 base short and J 0 bases short, with 13 bases between. The CDR3 covers 17 residues. In DNA form, the CDR3 reads TGTGCCAGCAGCTTAAGAGTACTCATACTAGCCAAAAACATTCAGTACTTC. Residues: CASSLRVLILAKNIQYF.